The 18 T cell receptor beta chains reported below all come from one sample, sequenced in a study of control samples from healthy donors and cancer patients. Here immunoSEQ multiplex PCR was the method, and the copy in TCRdb shows in-frame clones only, minus some. The table shows 75,000 to 100,000 clones, with roughly nine tenths occurring only once. The sequenced material came from blood. The origin of the receptors is a man in his fifties or sixties in good health.

This chain joins TRBV5-4 and TRBJ2-7; D may be TRBD2 (7 bases). Germline V gives CDR1 SGHNT, CDR2 YYREEE (reference sequence). Trimming took 7 bases from V and 0 from J, leaving 20 bases between them. The CDR3 loop spans 16 amino acids. CDR3 coding DNA: TGTGCCAGCGGGGGGGCAGGGAGGGGATTCTCCTACGAGCAGTACTTC. It encodes CASGGAGRGFSYEQYF.

V is TRBV2 and J is TRBJ1-1; D gene uncertain. CDR3 length equals 11 residues. Trimming pared 6 bases from V and 5 bases from J, leaving 7 bases between. Germline-derived CDR1 and CDR2 are SNHLY and FYNNEI. CDR3 nucleotide sequence: TGTGCCAGCAGGCGGATAACTGAAGCTTTCTTT. Its translation: CASRRITEAFF.

This sequence joins TRBV11-2 and TRBJ2-1; 13 nucleotides match TRBD2. The trim removed 5 bases at V and 9 bases at J, leaving 7 bases unmatched. Per germline, CDR1 SGHAT and CDR2 FQNNGV. The CDR3 runs 15 residues. CDR3 bases: TGTGCCAGCAGCCAGGGACTAGCGGGGTCCGCTGAGCAGTTCTTC. It encodes CASSQGLAGSAEQFF.

The chain combines TRBV5-1 with TRBJ2-1; 11 bases fit TRBD1. CDR3 length: 17 residues. CDR1 and CDR2 (germline): SGHRS, YFSETQ. V lost 4 bases to trimming and J lost 1 base; unmatched junction nucleotides: 7. The CDR3 loop reads CASSPGQGAISYNEQFF. The DNA for the CDR3 is TGCGCCAGCAGCCCCGGACAGGGGGCCATATCCTACAATGAGCAGTTCTTC.

CDR3 coding DNA: TGTGCCAGCAGCCAAGGAGACAGTGAAGCTTTCTTT. Translated, it gives CASSQGDSEAFF. V usage is TRBV14 and J usage is TRBJ1-1, with a tentative D call TRBD1 (5 bases). The germline V gene has CDR1 SGHDN and CDR2 FVKESK. The CDR3 is 12 amino acids. V lost 1 base, J lost 7 bases, and 7 bases lay in between.

The rearrangement joins TRBV7-3 to TRBJ2-3, with 10 positions matching TRBD2. The CDR3 runs to 14 residues. J was trimmed by 7 bases and V by 2 bases; bases with no gene match: 3. Germline CDR1 is SGHTA and CDR2 is FQGTGA. The CDR3, as DNA: TGTGCCAGCAGCTTAGGGACTAGCGTAAATACGCAGTATTTT. Its translation: CASSLGTSVNTQYF. Full variable domain (missing parts from reference TRBV7-3 and TRBJ2-3): GAGVSQTPSNKVTEKGKYVELRCDPISGHTALYWYRQSLGQGPEFLIYFQGTGAADDSGLPNDRFFAVRPEGSVSTLKIQRTERGDSAVYLCASSLGTSVNTQYFGPGTRLTVL.

The sample holds one count of this clone. The same CDR3 can be traced to other DNA sequences in this sample. The gene calls are TRBV2 and TRBJ1-5; D might be TRBD1 (5 bases). The V gene's germline CDR1 is SNHLY and CDR2 FYNNEI. The CDR3 is 15 amino acids. V shed 7 bases and J shed 3 bases, with 16 bases lying between them. The CDR3 nucleotides are TGTGCCAGCATGGCAGGCACAGGATTCAATCAGCCCCAGCATTTT. Protein product: CASMAGTGFNQPQHF.

The chain combines TRBV15 with TRBJ1-6; 8 bases match TRBD1. Germline lookup yields CDR1 LNHNV and CDR2 YYDKDF (reference sequence). The CDR3 spans 15 residues. J lost 10 bases, V lost 1 base, and 6 bases had no gene match. CDR3 nucleotides: TGTGCCACCAGCAGAGCGGACAGGGTTGGGTCACCCCTCCACTTT. Residues: CATSRADRVGSPLHF. The full variable domain, completed using reference TRBV15 and TRBJ1-6, is DAMVIQNPRYQVTQFGKPVTLSCSQTLNHNVMYWYQQKSSQAPKLLFHYYDKDFNNEADTPDNFQSRRPNTSFCFLDIRSPGLGDTAMYLCATSRADRVGSPLHFGNGTRLTVT.

The count of this clone is one. The V and J genes are TRBV5-4 and TRBJ2-5; D might be TRBD2 (6 bases). CDR1 is SGHNT and CDR2 is YYREEE in the germline V gene (reference sequence). V was pared by 3 bases and J by 9 bases, with 15 bases between. CDR3 length: 13 residues. The DNA for the CDR3 is TGTGCCAGCAGCTGGGGCCCCTCTAGCGCCCAGTACTTC. Translated: CASSWGPSSAQYF.

The J gene is TRBJ1-5, the V gene TRBV6-2 or TRBV6-3, with D possibly TRBD1 on 5 matching bases. Looked up from germline, CDR1 is MNHEY and CDR2 is SVGEGT. There are 14 residues in the CDR3. The V gene lost 6 bases and the J gene lost 4 bases, with 13 bases spanning the gap. CDR3 in amino acids: CASSLGLPNQPQHF. The CDR3 nucleotides are TGTGCCAGCAGCCTGGGACTGCCAAATCAGCCCCAGCATTTT.

The chain recombines TRBV10-1 with TRBJ1-1, with TRBD1 matching 9 bases. This CDR3 comprises 13 residues. With 8 bases clipped from V and 1 base from J, the junction kept 2 bases outside the gene matches. Germline lookup yields CDR1 WNHNN and CDR2 SYGVQD (reference sequence). The CDR3 DNA reads as TGCGCCAGCGGGACAGGGCGGAACACTGAAGCTTTCTTT. Translated, it gives CASGTGRNTEAFF.

The chain employs TRBV7-6 and TRBJ2-7; D assignment may be TRBD1 or TRBD2 (6 bases each). Germline-derived CDR1 and CDR2 are SGHVS and FNYEAQ. The CDR3 has 13 residues. V was clipped by 0 bases and J by 5 bases, with 8 bases between them. The CDR3: CASSLAGGHEQYF. DNA of the CDR3: TGTGCCAGCAGCTTAGCGGGGGGCCACGAGCAGTACTTC.

The chain combines TRBV4-1 with TRBJ1-1; the D gene is possibly TRBD1 (6 bases). Deletions cut 3 bases from V and 2 bases from J, with 7 bases between. CDR3 length equals 13 residues. Germline CDR1 reads MGHRA; CDR2 reads YSYEKL. CDR3 coding DNA: TGCGCCAGCAGCCACGGGGGCAACACTGAAGCTTTCTTT. Amino acid sequence: CASSHGGNTEAFF.

This chain joins TRBV2 and TRBJ1-1, with D possibly TRBD1 on 5 matching bases. V lost 6 bases and J 1 base, leaving 9 bases between the germline ends. The germline gives CDR1 SNHLY, CDR2 FYNNEI. CDR3 size: 13 residues. In nucleotides, the CDR3 is TGTGCCAGCAGGGGGGACGGGAACACTGAAGCTTTCTTT. As protein: CASRGDGNTEAFF.

This rearrangement joins TRBV2 to TRBJ1-5, with a tentative D call TRBD1 (5 bases). Trimming removed 3 bases from V and 1 base from J, with 10 bases in between. Germline-derived CDR1 and CDR2 are SNHLY and FYNNEI. CDR3 size: 15 residues. This chain's CDR3 is CASSEDTLSNQPQHF. CDR3 DNA sequence: TGTGCCAGCAGTGAGGACACTCTAAGCAATCAGCCCCAGCATTTT.

The chain links TRBV6-6 to TRBJ2-3, with 15 nucleotides matching TRBD2. Per germline, CDR1 MNHNY and CDR2 SVGAGI (reference sequence). Trimming took 6 bases from V and 6 from J; bases not matched to a gene: 7. The CDR3 totals 16 residues. CDR3 loop: CASSPGLAGGRDTQYF. The CDR3, as DNA: TGTGCCAGCAGCCCCGGACTAGCGGGGGGGCGGGATACGCAGTATTTT.

The V call is TRBV5-1, the J call TRBJ1-6; 9 positions agree with TRBD1. In germline, CDR1 is SGHRS, CDR2 YFSETQ. This CDR3 is built from 19 residues. Trimming at V came to 0 bases and at J to 0 bases, leaving 7 bases not matched to a gene. The CDR3 DNA reads TGCGCCAGCAGCTTGGAGGGACAGGGATTATTCTCCTATAATTCACCCCTCCACTTT. Translation: CASSLEGQGLFSYNSPLHF.

In its sample, this clone was seen a few times. This chain links TRBV7-8 with TRBJ2-5; no clear D gene. The V end lost 0 bases, the J end lost 1 base, and 9 bases lay between the germline ends. The CDR3 has 15 residues. Germline V gene data show CDR1 as SGHVS and CDR2 as FQNEAQ. The CDR3 nucleotides are TGTGCCAGCAGCTTAGCAAGACACCTCCAAGAGACCCAGTACTTC. This encodes CASSLARHLQETQYF.